A selection of T cell receptor beta chains follows, all from one sample in a study of T-cell reconstitution after alpha-beta-depleted transplantation in children. TCRdb passed the PCR reads through MiXCR, listing each CDR3 protein once. The data contain around 15,000 distinct CDR3 sequences, approximately 5.3% of them singletons. The material sequenced was PBMCs, taken before TCRalphabeta/CD19-depleted stem cell transplant. These TCRs come from a boy under 18 with acute lymphoblastic leukemia, due to receive a stem cell transplant. CDR3s include the opening cysteine and the closing phenylalanine or tryptophan. The D gene is left open where the match is weak. Expanded clones get a size class; other rows say once, few or many, or leave the size out.

v_call: TRBV28
d_call: NA
j_call: TRBJ1-6
clone_size: many
cdr3_nt: TGTGCCAGCAGTTTAAAGTGGGTGCCAGGTGACAGGCCGCGCTCCTATAATTCACCCCTCCACTTT
cdr3_aa: CASSLKWVPGDRPRSYNSPLHF

v_call: TRBV7-9
d_call: NA
j_call: TRBJ2-1
clone_size: many
cdr3_nt: TGTGCCAGCAGCTTAGTTCTTGCCGAGCAGTTCTTC
cdr3_aa: CASSLVLAEQFF

v_call: TRBV5-6
d_call: TRBD2
j_call: TRBJ2-1
clone_size: many
cdr3_nt: TGTGCCAGCAGCCCCCGGACTAGCCCCCTTCGGAATGAGCAGTTCTTC
cdr3_aa: CASSPRTSPLRNEQFF

v_call: TRBV9
d_call: NA
j_call: TRBJ1-3
clone_size: many
cdr3_nt: TGTGCCAGCAGCGTCCTCCCGGGGACGGCCGGCTCTGGAAACACCATATATTTT
cdr3_aa: CASSVLPGTAGSGNTIYF

v_call: TRBV27
d_call: NA
j_call: TRBJ2-7
clone_size: many
cdr3_nt: TGTGCCAGCAGTCCCTGGGGCAATGACTACGAGCAGTACTTC
cdr3_aa: CASSPWGNDYEQYF

v_call: TRBV20-1
d_call: NA
j_call: TRBJ2-2
clone_size: many
cdr3_nt: TGCAGTGCCCCGACTCGGAACACCGGGGAGCTGTTTTTT
cdr3_aa: CSAPTRNTGELFF

v_call: TRBV4-3
d_call: NA
j_call: TRBJ2-3
clone_size: many
cdr3_nt: TGCGCCAGCAGCCAAGAGCCCACTAGCACAGATACGCAGTATTTT
cdr3_aa: CASSQEPTSTDTQYF

v_call: TRBV29-1
d_call: TRBD2
j_call: TRBJ2-1
clone_size: many
cdr3_nt: TGCAGCGTTGAAGGCCCTAGCGGAGCAAGATATGAGCAGTTCTTC
cdr3_aa: CSVEGPSGARYEQFF

v_call: TRBV6-7
d_call: TRBD2
j_call: TRBJ2-3
clone_size: many
cdr3_nt: TGTGCCAGCACCGACGAGGGAGGGCCGAATAGCACAGATACGCAGTATTTT
cdr3_aa: CASTDEGGPNSTDTQYF

v_call: TRBV7-9
d_call: NA
j_call: TRBJ2-3
clone_size: many
cdr3_nt: TGTGCCAGCAGCCCTTCCCTGGATACGCAGTATTTT
cdr3_aa: CASSPSLDTQYF

v_call: TRBV6-2/TRBV6-3
d_call: NA
j_call: TRBJ2-3
clone_size: many
cdr3_nt: TGTGCCAGCAGTTACGGGGCGCCAGATACGCAGTATTTT
cdr3_aa: CASSYGAPDTQYF

v_call: TRBV20-1
d_call: TRBD1
j_call: TRBJ1-2
clone_size: many
cdr3_nt: TGCAGTGCCTCTCCGGGACAGATCAGCTATGGCTACACCTTC
cdr3_aa: CSASPGQISYGYTF

v_call: TRBV6-5
d_call: NA
j_call: TRBJ1-4
clone_size: many
cdr3_nt: TGTGCCAGCAGCCCGGCGGGAGGGACTAATGAAAAACTGTTTTTT
cdr3_aa: CASSPAGGTNEKLFF

v_call: TRBV3-1
d_call: TRBD2
j_call: TRBJ2-1
clone_size: many
cdr3_nt: TGTGCCAGCAGCGGGACTAGCGGGAGGCGCAATGAGCAGTTCTTC
cdr3_aa: CASSGTSGRRNEQFF

v_call: TRBV7-3
d_call: NA
j_call: TRBJ2-3
clone_size: many
cdr3_nt: TGTGCCAGCAGCTTAACGGCTCCACCGGGGACAGATACGCAGTATTTT
cdr3_aa: CASSLTAPPGTDTQYF

v_call: TRBV9
d_call: NA
j_call: TRBJ1-1
clone_size: many
cdr3_nt: TGTGCCAGCAGCGTAGGACTACAGAGTAGGGATGAAGCTTTCTTT
cdr3_aa: CASSVGLQSRDEAFF

v_call: TRBV18
d_call: TRBD1
j_call: TRBJ2-7
clone_size: many
cdr3_nt: TGTGCCAGCTCACCAGGGACAGGGGGCTACGAGCAGTACTTC
cdr3_aa: CASSPGTGGYEQYF

v_call: TRBV27
d_call: TRBD2
j_call: TRBJ2-1
clone_size: medium-sized
cdr3_nt: TGTGCCAGCAGTTTCGCGGGAGCGGGCGGATACAATGAGCAGTTCTTC
cdr3_aa: CASSFAGAGGYNEQFF

v_call: TRBV2
d_call: TRBD2
j_call: TRBJ2-1
clone_size: many
cdr3_nt: TGTGCCAGCAGTGTTAACGGGAGGGCCGAGTACTATGAGCAGTTCTTC
cdr3_aa: CASSVNGRAEYYEQFF

v_call: TRBV20-1
d_call: TRBD1
j_call: TRBJ2-4
clone_size: NA
cdr3_nt: TGCTGGGCTAGAGATGGCAGGGGGCGCATAACCAAAAACATTCAGTACTTC
cdr3_aa: CWARDGRGRITKNIQYF

v_call: TRBV7-2
d_call: TRBD2
j_call: TRBJ2-1
clone_size: many
cdr3_nt: TGTGCCAGCAGGAGCGGGGGGGGCTACAATGAGCAGTTCTTC
cdr3_aa: CASRSGGGYNEQFF

v_call: TRBV20-1
d_call: NA
j_call: TRBJ2-1
clone_size: many
cdr3_nt: TGCAGGCCAGCGGACTATAACTACAATGAGCAGTTCTTC
cdr3_aa: CRPADYNYNEQFF

v_call: TRBV29-1
d_call: NA
j_call: TRBJ1-4
clone_size: many
cdr3_nt: TGCAGCGTGAGGGAGAATGAAAAACTGTTTTTT
cdr3_aa: CSVRENEKLFF

v_call: TRBV6-2/TRBV6-3
d_call: TRBD1
j_call: TRBJ1-5
clone_size: many
cdr3_nt: TGTGCCAGCAGTTTCCGGACAGGGGCGAATCAGCCCCAGCATTTT
cdr3_aa: CASSFRTGANQPQHF

v_call: TRBV12-3/TRBV12-4
d_call: NA
j_call: TRBJ2-2
clone_size: many
cdr3_nt: TGTGCCAGCAGTTTAGAGGGGGCGAACACCGGGGAGCTGTTTTTT
cdr3_aa: CASSLEGANTGELFF

v_call: TRBV15
d_call: NA
j_call: TRBJ2-7
clone_size: NA
cdr3_nt: TGTGCCACCAGCAGAGGATTAAACTACGAGCAGTACTTC
cdr3_aa: CATSRGLNYEQYF

v_call: TRBV28
d_call: TRBD2
j_call: TRBJ2-1
clone_size: many
cdr3_nt: TGTGCCAGCAGTTTAAGTCTTCGGGCTAGCGGGAGGGCCAATGAGCAGTTCTTC
cdr3_aa: CASSLSLRASGRANEQFF

v_call: TRBV7-9
d_call: TRBD1
j_call: TRBJ2-1
clone_size: medium-sized
cdr3_nt: TGTGCCAGCAACCCTCCGGGACAGGGATACAATGAGCAGTTCTTC
cdr3_aa: CASNPPGQGYNEQFF

v_call: TRBV12-3/TRBV12-4
d_call: NA
j_call: TRBJ2-1
clone_size: many
cdr3_nt: TGTGCCAGCAGTTTATCAATGGGACGGGGGGCCGTCTTC
cdr3_aa: CASSLSMGRGAVF

v_call: TRBV6-5
d_call: TRBD1
j_call: TRBJ1-1
clone_size: many
cdr3_nt: TGTGCCAGCAGTTCTATCCGGGACAGGGTACCTGAAGCTTTCTTT
cdr3_aa: CASSSIRDRVPEAFF

v_call: TRBV10-2
d_call: TRBD1
j_call: TRBJ1-5
clone_size: many
cdr3_nt: TGCGCCAGCAGGTATTCAGGGGGCCCCAATCAGCCCCAGCATTTT
cdr3_aa: CASRYSGGPNQPQHF

v_call: TRBV21-1
d_call: NA
j_call: TRBJ2-5
clone_size: many
cdr3_nt: TGTGCCAGCAGCAAACCACTAGCGGGATGTAGAGAGACCCAGTACTTC
cdr3_aa: CASSKPLAGCRETQYF

v_call: TRBV11-2
d_call: NA
j_call: TRBJ2-3
clone_size: medium-sized
cdr3_nt: TGTGCCAGCACCACTAGTTTTGGAGATACGCAGTATTTT
cdr3_aa: CASTTSFGDTQYF

v_call: TRBV5-5
d_call: TRBD1
j_call: TRBJ2-2
clone_size: NA
cdr3_nt: TGTGCCAGGGGCCGGGGACAGAGCTCCGGGGAGCTGTTTTTT
cdr3_aa: CARGRGQSSGELFF

v_call: TRBV28
d_call: TRBD1
j_call: TRBJ1-1
clone_size: many
cdr3_nt: TGTGCCAGCAGCCTCACACAGGGGCGGACTGAAGCTTTCTTT
cdr3_aa: CASSLTQGRTEAFF

v_call: TRBV12-3/TRBV12-4
d_call: TRBD1
j_call: TRBJ2-3
clone_size: medium-sized
cdr3_nt: TGTGCCAGCAGTTTCCCCTCCGGGACAGGGGCCAAACAGTATTTT
cdr3_aa: CASSFPSGTGAKQYF

v_call: TRBV12-3/TRBV12-4
d_call: NA
j_call: TRBJ2-7
clone_size: NA
cdr3_nt: TGTGCCAGCAGTCCCGGGACCTCCAGCTCCTACGAGCAGTACTTC
cdr3_aa: CASSPGTSSSYEQYF

v_call: TRBV7-2
d_call: TRBD2
j_call: TRBJ2-7
clone_size: many
cdr3_nt: TGTGCCAGCAGCTTAGGACTAGCGGGAATCTACGAGCAGTACTTC
cdr3_aa: CASSLGLAGIYEQYF

v_call: TRBV18
d_call: TRBD1
j_call: TRBJ2-3
clone_size: many
cdr3_nt: TGTGCCAGCTCACCGGACAGGGGGAGCACAGATACGCAGTATTTT
cdr3_aa: CASSPDRGSTDTQYF

v_call: TRBV3-1
d_call: NA
j_call: TRBJ2-3
clone_size: NA
cdr3_nt: TGTGCCAGCAGCCAAGAGATAACAGATGTTTTTGACGATACGCAGTATTTT
cdr3_aa: CASSQEITDVFDDTQYF

v_call: TRBV11-3
d_call: NA
j_call: TRBJ1-6
clone_size: many
cdr3_nt: TGTGCCAGCAGCTTACGAGTTAACTCACCCCTCCACTTT
cdr3_aa: CASSLRVNSPLHF

v_call: TRBV4-3
d_call: NA
j_call: TRBJ1-1
clone_size: medium-sized
cdr3_nt: TGCGCCAGCAGCCAAGATGGGGGGTACAGTGAAGCTTTCTTT
cdr3_aa: CASSQDGGYSEAFF

v_call: TRBV7-9
d_call: NA
j_call: TRBJ1-5
clone_size: many
cdr3_nt: TGTGCCAGCAGCTTTCAGGGAGGTCAGCCCCAGCATTTT
cdr3_aa: CASSFQGGQPQHF

v_call: TRBV4-3
d_call: TRBD1
j_call: TRBJ1-1
clone_size: medium-sized
cdr3_nt: TGCGCCAGCAGCCAGTACGACAGGGGGCGAACTGAAGCTTTCTTT
cdr3_aa: CASSQYDRGRTEAFF

v_call: TRBV19
d_call: NA
j_call: TRBJ2-1
clone_size: NA
cdr3_nt: TGTGCCAGTAGTCTCCAGACTGGTGGGAATGAGCAGTTCTTC
cdr3_aa: CASSLQTGGNEQFF

v_call: TRBV28
d_call: NA
j_call: TRBJ1-2
clone_size: many
cdr3_nt: TGTGCCAGCAGTTTAGGCATTTCCTATGGCTACACCTTC
cdr3_aa: CASSLGISYGYTF

v_call: TRBV4-3
d_call: NA
j_call: TRBJ1-2
clone_size: NA
cdr3_nt: TGCGCCAGCAGCCAAGGACTTATAGCTAACTATGGCTACACCTTC
cdr3_aa: CASSQGLIANYGYTF

v_call: TRBV18
d_call: TRBD1
j_call: TRBJ1-1
clone_size: many
cdr3_nt: TGTGCCAGCTCTCCGGACAGGATGAACACTGAAGCTTTCTTT
cdr3_aa: CASSPDRMNTEAFF

v_call: TRBV5-4
d_call: NA
j_call: TRBJ2-7
clone_size: many
cdr3_nt: TGTGCCAGCAGCCTACAGGAACCCGGGGGTTACGAGCAGTACTTC
cdr3_aa: CASSLQEPGGYEQYF

v_call: TRBV7-9
d_call: TRBD2
j_call: TRBJ2-1
clone_size: many
cdr3_nt: TGTGCCAGCAGCTTAGAGGTGGTGAGCGGGAGCCGCGATGAGCAGTTCTTC
cdr3_aa: CASSLEVVSGSRDEQFF

v_call: TRBV3-1
d_call: NA
j_call: TRBJ1-1
clone_size: many
cdr3_nt: TGTGCCAGCAGCCGTCGGACGGTGAACACTGAAGCTTTCTTT
cdr3_aa: CASSRRTVNTEAFF